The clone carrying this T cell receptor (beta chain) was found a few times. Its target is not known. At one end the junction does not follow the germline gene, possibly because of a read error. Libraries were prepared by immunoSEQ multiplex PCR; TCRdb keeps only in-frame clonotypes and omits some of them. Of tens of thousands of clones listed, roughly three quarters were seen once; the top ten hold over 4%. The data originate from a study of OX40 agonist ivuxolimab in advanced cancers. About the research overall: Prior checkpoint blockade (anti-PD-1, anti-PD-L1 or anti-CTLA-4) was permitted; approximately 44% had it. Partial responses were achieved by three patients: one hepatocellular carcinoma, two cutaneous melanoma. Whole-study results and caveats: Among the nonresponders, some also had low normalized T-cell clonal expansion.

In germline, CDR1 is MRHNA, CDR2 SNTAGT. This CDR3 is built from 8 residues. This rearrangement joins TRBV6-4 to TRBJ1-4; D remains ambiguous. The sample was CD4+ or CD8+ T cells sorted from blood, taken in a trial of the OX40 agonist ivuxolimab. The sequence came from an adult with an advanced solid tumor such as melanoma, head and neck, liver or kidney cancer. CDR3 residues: CASRSLLF. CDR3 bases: TGTGCCAGCAGGAGCCTCCTTTTT.